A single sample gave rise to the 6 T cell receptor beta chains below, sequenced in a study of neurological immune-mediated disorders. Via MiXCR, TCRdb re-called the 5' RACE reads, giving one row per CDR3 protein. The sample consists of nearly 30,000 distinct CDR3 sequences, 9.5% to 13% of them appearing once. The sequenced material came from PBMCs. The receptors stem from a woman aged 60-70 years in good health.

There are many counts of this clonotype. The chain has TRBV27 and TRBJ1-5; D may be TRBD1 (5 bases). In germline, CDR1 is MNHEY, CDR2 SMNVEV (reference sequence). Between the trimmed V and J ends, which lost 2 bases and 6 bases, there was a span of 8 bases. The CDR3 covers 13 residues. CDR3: CASSLQGAQPQHF. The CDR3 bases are TGTGCCAGCAGTTTACAAGGGGCTCAGCCCCAGCATTTT.

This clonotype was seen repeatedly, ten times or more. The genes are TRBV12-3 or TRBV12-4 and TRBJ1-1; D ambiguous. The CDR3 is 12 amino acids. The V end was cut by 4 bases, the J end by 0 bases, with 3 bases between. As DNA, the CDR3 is TGTGCCAGCAGTTATATGAACACTGAAGCTTTCTTT. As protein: CASSYMNTEAFF.

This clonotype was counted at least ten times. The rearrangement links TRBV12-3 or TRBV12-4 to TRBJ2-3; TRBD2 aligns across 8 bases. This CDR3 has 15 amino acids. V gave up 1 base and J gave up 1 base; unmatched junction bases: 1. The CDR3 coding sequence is TGTGCCAGCAGTTTAGTGCGGGGGGGCACAGATACGCAGTATTTT. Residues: CASSLVRGGTDTQYF.

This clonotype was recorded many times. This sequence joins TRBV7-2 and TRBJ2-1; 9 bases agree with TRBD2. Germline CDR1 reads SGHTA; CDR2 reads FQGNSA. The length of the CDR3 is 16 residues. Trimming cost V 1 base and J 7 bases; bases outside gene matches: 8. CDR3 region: CASSLDPAGGSNEQFF. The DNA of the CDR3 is TGTGCCAGCAGCTTAGACCCAGCGGGGGGCAGTAATGAGCAGTTCTTC.

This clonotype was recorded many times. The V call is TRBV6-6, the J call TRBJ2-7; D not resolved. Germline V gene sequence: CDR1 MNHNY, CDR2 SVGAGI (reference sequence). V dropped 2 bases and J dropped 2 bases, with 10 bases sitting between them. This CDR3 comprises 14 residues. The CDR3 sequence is CASSYVWRPYEQYF. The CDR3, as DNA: TGTGCCAGCAGTTACGTCTGGCGGCCCTACGAGCAGTACTTC.

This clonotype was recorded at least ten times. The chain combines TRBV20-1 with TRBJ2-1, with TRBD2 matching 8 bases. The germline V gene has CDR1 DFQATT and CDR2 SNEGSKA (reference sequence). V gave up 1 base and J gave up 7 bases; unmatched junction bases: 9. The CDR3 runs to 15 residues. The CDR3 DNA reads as TGCAGTGCTAGAGTTCCTACGGGGGGGTTAAATGAGCAGTTCTTC. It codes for CSARVPTGGLNEQFF.